The TCR beta chain under discussion was sequenced for a study of blood T cell repertoires in COVID-19 (TCRdb year 2020). In terms of the full investigation: Samples covering the acute and convalescent phases of COVID-19 were provided by collaborators in the United States, Italy and Spain. The sample metadata nearly always contained a de-identified subject ID, COVID-19 status, age in years and sex. Where HLA class I and class II types were available, the types were taken from metadata supplied by the sample provider, not from assay-based typing. The dataset comprised deeply sampled blood TCRbeta repertoires from subjects exposed to, actively infected with, or recovered from COVID-19. The prospective study material was composed of cDNA or gDNA derived from T cells, B-cell-depleted T cells, or PBMCs. A freely available public database, intended as a resource for researchers studying the immune response to SARS-CoV-2, is where the repertoires were released. The samples were drawn from the first 160 participants of the ongoing ImmuneRACE study and from more than 1,000 subjects provided by 6 global collaborators.

The immunoSEQ Assay, a bias-controlled multiplex PCR, was used to amplify TCRbeta CDR3 regions from genomic DNA. As for the original processing: Nucleated cell counts per sample were estimated from amplification of reference gene primers within the assay. To quantify the absolute abundance of each unique TCRbeta CDR3 rearrangement, sequence reads were collapsed and filtered. For each sample, productive Simpson clonality was calculated by taking the square root of Simpson's diversity index across productive rearrangements. The clones in this table, taken by TCRdb from immuneACCESS, are in-frame only. Not every clone is retained; where verified, under half of the shortfall comes from an unresolved V gene, and the cause of the rest is unknown. D and trimming were read from the DNA, whereas the V and J calls and clone size are those reported in that table. The sample includes over 200,000 clones, with about 88% observed a single time. The top ten constitute roughly 4% of the sample.

V is reduced by 0 bases and J by 3 bases, leaving a spacing of 12 bases between them. The CDR3 sequence holds 15 residues, the cysteine and phenylalanine included. The sequence is cut down to CDR3 DNA, 45 bases in frame from base 1. Per the germline V gene, MGHRA is the CDR1 and YSYEKL is the CDR2. Another Seattle source contributed samples from volunteer blood donors who had recovered from COVID-19. Each collaborating institution followed its own protocols to collect whole blood in K2EDTA tubes. Collaborator samples were shipped for TCRbeta analysis as frozen whole blood, isolated PBMCs, or DNA extracted from either sample type. With regard to this clone: Its recognized antigen is unknown. No clone much larger than this one lies a single base away; base qualities are absent.

Paper-wide results and their limitations: How much clinical and demographic metadata was included differed by source and by participant, and the metadata was provided uncurated.

The chain couples TRBV4-1 to TRBJ2-7; the D gene is perhaps TRBD1, from 5 matching bases. The sequencing sample was made of peripheral blood. The TCR sequence derives from a man between 60 and 75 years old who had recovered from COVID-19. The CDR3 corresponds to CASSQDLQGNYEQYF. The DNA sequence is as follows: TGCGCCAGCAGCCAAGATCTCCAGGGCAACTACGAGCAGTACTTC.